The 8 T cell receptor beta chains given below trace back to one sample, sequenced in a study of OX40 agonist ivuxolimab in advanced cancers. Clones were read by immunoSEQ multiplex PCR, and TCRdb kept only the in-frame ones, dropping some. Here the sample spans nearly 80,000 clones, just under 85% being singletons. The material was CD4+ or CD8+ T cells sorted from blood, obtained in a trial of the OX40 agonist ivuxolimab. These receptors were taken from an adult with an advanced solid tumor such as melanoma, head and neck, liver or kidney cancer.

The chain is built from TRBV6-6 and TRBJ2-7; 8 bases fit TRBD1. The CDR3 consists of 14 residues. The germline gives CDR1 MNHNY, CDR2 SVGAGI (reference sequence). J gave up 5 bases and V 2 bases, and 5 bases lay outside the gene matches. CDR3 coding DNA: TGTGCCAGCAGTTACGGGCAGGGGGCGGACGAGCAGTACTTC. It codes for CASSYGQGADEQYF.

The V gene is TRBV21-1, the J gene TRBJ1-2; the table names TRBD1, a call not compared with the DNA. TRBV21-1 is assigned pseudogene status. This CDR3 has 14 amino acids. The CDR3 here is CASSKNPGRYGYTF. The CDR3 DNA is TGTGCCAGCAGCAAAAACCCAGGGCGCTATGGCTACACCTTC.

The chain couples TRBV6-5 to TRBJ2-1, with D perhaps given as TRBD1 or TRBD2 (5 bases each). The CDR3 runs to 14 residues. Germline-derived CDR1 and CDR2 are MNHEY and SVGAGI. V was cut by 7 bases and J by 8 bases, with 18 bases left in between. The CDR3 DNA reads TGTGCCAGCACCGAGGGCCGGGGACCTGATGAGCAGTTCTTC. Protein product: CASTEGRGPDEQFF.

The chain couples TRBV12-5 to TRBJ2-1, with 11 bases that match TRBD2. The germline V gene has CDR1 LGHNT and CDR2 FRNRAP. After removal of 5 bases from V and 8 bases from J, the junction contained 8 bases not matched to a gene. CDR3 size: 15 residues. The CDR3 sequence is CASGTSLAGGYEQFF. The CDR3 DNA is TGTGCTAGTGGTACCTCCCTAGCGGGAGGCTATGAGCAGTTCTTC.

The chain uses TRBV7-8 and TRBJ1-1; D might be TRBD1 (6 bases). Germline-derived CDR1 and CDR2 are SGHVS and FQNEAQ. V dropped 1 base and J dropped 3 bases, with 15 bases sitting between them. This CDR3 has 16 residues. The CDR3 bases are TGTGCCAGCAGCTTAGAAGGGTCGGGGGCGGACACTGAAGCTTTCTTT. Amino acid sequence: CASSLEGSGADTEAFF.

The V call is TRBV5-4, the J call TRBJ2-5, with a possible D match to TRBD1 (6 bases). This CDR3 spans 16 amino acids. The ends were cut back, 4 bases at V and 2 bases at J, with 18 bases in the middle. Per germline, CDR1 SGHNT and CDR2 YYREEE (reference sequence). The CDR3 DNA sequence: TGTGCCAGCAGCCTAGGGTTAGGACAGTCTCAAGAGACCCAGTACTTC. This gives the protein CASSLGLGQSQETQYF.

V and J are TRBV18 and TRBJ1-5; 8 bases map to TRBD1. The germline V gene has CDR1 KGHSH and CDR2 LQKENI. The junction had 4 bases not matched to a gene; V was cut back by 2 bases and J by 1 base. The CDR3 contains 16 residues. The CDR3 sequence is CASSPIQGGSNQPQHF. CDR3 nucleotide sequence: TGTGCCAGCTCACCAATACAGGGGGGAAGCAATCAGCCCCAGCATTTT.

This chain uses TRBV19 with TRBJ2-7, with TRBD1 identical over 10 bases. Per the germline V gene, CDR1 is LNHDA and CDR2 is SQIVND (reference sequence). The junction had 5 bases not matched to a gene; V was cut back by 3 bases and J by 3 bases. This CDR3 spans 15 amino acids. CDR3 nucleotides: TGTGCCAGTAGTATTACGGGACAGGGGAACTACGAGCAGTACTTC. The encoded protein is CASSITGQGNYEQYF.